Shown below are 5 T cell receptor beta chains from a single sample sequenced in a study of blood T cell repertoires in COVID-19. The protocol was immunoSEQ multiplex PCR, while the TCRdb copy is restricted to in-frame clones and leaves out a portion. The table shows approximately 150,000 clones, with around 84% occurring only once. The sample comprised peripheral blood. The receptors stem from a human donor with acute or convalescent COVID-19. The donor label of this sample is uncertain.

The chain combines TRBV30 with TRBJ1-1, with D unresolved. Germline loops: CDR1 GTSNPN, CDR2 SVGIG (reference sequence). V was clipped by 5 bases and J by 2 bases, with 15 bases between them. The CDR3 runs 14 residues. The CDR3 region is CAWASLEGNTEAFF. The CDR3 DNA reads TGTGCCTGGGCTTCATTAGAGGGAAACACTGAAGCTTTCTTT.

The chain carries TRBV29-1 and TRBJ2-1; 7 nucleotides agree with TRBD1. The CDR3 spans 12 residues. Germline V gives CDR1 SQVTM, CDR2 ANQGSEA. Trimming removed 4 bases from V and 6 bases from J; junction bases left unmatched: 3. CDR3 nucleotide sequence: TGCAGCGTTGCGGACAGGCGCAATGAGCAGTTCTTC. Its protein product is CSVADRRNEQFF.

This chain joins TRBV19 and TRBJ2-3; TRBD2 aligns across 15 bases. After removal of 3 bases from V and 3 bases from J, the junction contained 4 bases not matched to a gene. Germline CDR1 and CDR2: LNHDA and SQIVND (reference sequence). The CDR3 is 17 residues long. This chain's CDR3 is CASSILGLAGGTDTQYF. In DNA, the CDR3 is TGTGCCAGTAGTATCCTGGGACTAGCGGGAGGAACAGATACGCAGTATTTT.

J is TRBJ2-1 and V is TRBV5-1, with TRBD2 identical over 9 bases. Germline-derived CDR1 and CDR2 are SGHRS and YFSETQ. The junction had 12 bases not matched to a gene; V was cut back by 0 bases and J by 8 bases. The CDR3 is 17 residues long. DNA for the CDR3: TGCGCCAGCAGCTTGGGATATGGAGCGGGAGGAGGAGATGAGCAGTTCTTC. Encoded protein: CASSLGYGAGGGDEQFF.

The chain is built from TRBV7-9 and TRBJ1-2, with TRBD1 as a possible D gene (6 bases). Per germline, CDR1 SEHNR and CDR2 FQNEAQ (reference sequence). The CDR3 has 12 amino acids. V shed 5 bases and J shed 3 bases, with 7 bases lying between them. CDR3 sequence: CASSNRDYGYTF. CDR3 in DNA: TGTGCCAGCAGCAACAGGGACTATGGCTACACCTTC.